These 18 T cell receptor beta chains came from one sample sequenced in a study of vaccination effects on CD4 cells after COVID-19. These receptors have no identified antigens. ViraFEST used viral peptide pools to expand antigen-specific CD4+ T cells before sequencing. Subsequent to a culture period of 10 to 11 days, CD4+ T cells were isolated. The person acquired a PCR-confirmed SARS-CoV-2 infection between March and December 2020. Sequenced by immunoSEQ multiplex PCR; TCRdb stores in-frame clones only, minus some. The sample has around 37,000 clones; just under 75% are singletons. Source: CD4+ T cells from PBMCs cultured with a peptide pool, taken before COVID-19 vaccination. These receptors were collected from a human donor who had a prior SARS-CoV-2 infection.

In its sample, this clone was seen once. The rearrangement uses TRBV19 and TRBJ2-5, with a tentative D call TRBD2 (6 bases). The CDR3 runs 14 residues. V was clipped by 3 bases and J by 2 bases, with 10 bases between them. CDR1 is LNHDA and CDR2 is SQIVND in the germline V gene (reference sequence). The DNA of the CDR3 is TGTGCCAGTAGTATTATGGGACTGCAAGAGACCCAGTACTTC. As protein: CASSIMGLQETQYF.

The J gene is TRBJ2-2, the V gene TRBV19, with D tentatively TRBD2 (6 bases). The CDR3 is made up of 17 amino acids. Germline V lookup: CDR1 LNHDA, CDR2 SQIVND (reference sequence). The V and J ends lost 9 bases and 0 bases respectively, with 20 bases between them. Here the CDR3 DNA reads TGTGCCAGCAACCCCGGCGGAGGGCGGACGAACACCGGGGAGCTGTTTTTT. Its protein is CASNPGGGRTNTGELFF.

The chain joins TRBV6-5 to TRBJ1-1, with TRBD1 matching over 8 bases. V shed 10 bases and J 7 bases; nucleotides not matched to a gene: 11. This CDR3 contains 13 residues. Germline CDR1 MNHEY, CDR2 SVGAGI. DNA for the CDR3: TGTGCCACGGTCAGGGGGCGCGGTGGTGAAGCTTTCTTT. It codes for CATVRGRGGEAFF.

This rearrangement joins TRBV5-3 to TRBJ1-1, with D possibly TRBD1 on 5 matching bases. TRBV5-3 is given ORF status, its function remaining uncertain. The V end was cut by 0 bases, the J end by 8 bases, with 8 bases between. This CDR3 spans 12 amino acids. CDR3 sequence (DNA): TGTGCCAGAAGCTTGGGGGGCCCCGAAGCTTTCTTT. Amino acid sequence: CARSLGGPEAFF.

The genes are TRBV6-6 and TRBJ2-1; TRBD2 agrees at 8 bases. This CDR3 spans 16 amino acids. Germline V gene sequence: CDR1 MNHNY, CDR2 SVGAGI (reference sequence). Trimming took 4 bases from V and 3 from J; bases not matched to a gene: 8. The CDR3 DNA follows: TGTGCCAGCAGTTCCCCGGGACTAGGGGTCTACAATGAGCAGTTCTTC. Translated: CASSSPGLGVYNEQFF.

The V and J genes are TRBV6-6 and TRBJ1-5; 7 bases line up with TRBD1. Germline trimming cut 10 bases from V and 3 bases from J; bases unmatched to any gene: 6. Germline V gene data show CDR1 as MNHNY and CDR2 as SVGAGI (reference sequence). The CDR3 has 13 amino acids. This CDR3 is CATRDRSNQPQHF. In nucleotides, the CDR3 is TGTGCCACCAGGGACAGATCCAATCAGCCCCAGCATTTT.

The chain joins TRBV27 to TRBJ2-6; D is unresolved. Germline V gene data show CDR1 as MNHEY and CDR2 as SMNVEV (reference sequence). The CDR3 contains 13 residues. V was cut by 6 bases and J by 3 bases, with 6 bases left in between. The CDR3 here is CASRVVGANVLTF. Here the CDR3 DNA reads TGTGCCAGCAGAGTCGTTGGGGCCAACGTCCTGACTTTC.

This clone is a singleton in its sample. The chain carries TRBV9 and TRBJ2-5; D gene ambiguous. The CDR3 totals 14 residues. CDR1 and CDR2 (germline): SGDLS, YYNGEE. V was pared by 2 bases and J by 2 bases, with 10 bases between. The CDR3, as DNA: TGTGCCAGCAGCGTGGGAATCCCGCAAGAGACCCAGTACTTC. The encoded protein is CASSVGIPQETQYF.

This rearrangement joins TRBV5-6 to TRBJ2-3, with TRBD2 as a possible D gene (5 bases). Germline V gene sequence: CDR1 SGHDT, CDR2 YYEEEE. V dropped 4 bases and J dropped 4 bases, with 10 bases sitting between them. This CDR3 comprises 13 residues. CDR3 in DNA: TGTGCCAGCAGCCCGGAGAGGGCAGATACGCAGTATTTT. This translates into CASSPERADTQYF.

CDR3: CAWRHRGPGTEAFF. The DNA of the CDR3 is TGTGCCTGGCGTCACAGGGGGCCAGGGACTGAAGCTTTCTTT. The V call is TRBV30, the J call TRBJ1-1; 9 bases are a match to TRBD1. The CDR3 extends over 14 amino acids. Per germline, CDR1 GTSNPN and CDR2 SVGIG (reference sequence). V was clipped by 5 bases and J by 5 bases; unmatched bases: 9.

This clone turned up a few times. The V gene is TRBV7-2, the J gene TRBJ2-1; D is possibly TRBD2 (6 bases). This CDR3 spans 12 amino acids. Between the trimmed V and J ends, which lost 3 bases and 10 bases, there was a span of 10 bases. Germline V gene data show CDR1 as SGHTA and CDR2 as FQGNSA. In nucleotides, the CDR3 is TGTGCCAGCAGCTTGGACTATTCAGAGCAGTTCTTC. This encodes CASSLDYSEQFF. The variable domain in full, with the rest retrieved from reference TRBV7-2 and TRBJ2-1, is GAGVSQSPSNKVTEKGKDVELRCDPISGHTALYWYRQSLGQGLEFLIYFQGNSAPDKSGLPSDRFSAERTGGSVSTLTIQRTQQEDSAVYLCASSLDYSEQFFGPGTRLTVL.

The rearrangement joins TRBV30 to TRBJ1-1, with D tentatively TRBD1 (5 bases). The CDR3 has 14 amino acids. Deletions cut 0 bases from V and 0 bases from J, with 8 bases between. CDR1 and CDR2 from the germline V gene are GTSNPN and SVGIG (reference sequence). CDR3 sequence (DNA): TGTGCCTGGAGTGTAGTAGGGGTGAACACTGAAGCTTTCTTT. The encoded protein is CAWSVVGVNTEAFF.

The rearrangement joins TRBV19 to TRBJ1-6, with 7 bases lining up with TRBD1. CDR1 is LNHDA, CDR2 SQIVND, per germline (reference sequence). This CDR3 is 17 amino acids long. The V and J ends lost 3 bases and 8 bases, in that order; junction bases with no gene match: 13. CDR3 coding DNA: TGTGCCAGTAGTATGTCAGAGGGGGCCTCGTTATATTCACCCCTCCACTTT. Translation: CASSMSEGASLYSPLHF. Together with reference TRBV19 and TRBJ1-6, the CDR3 gives the full variable domain: DGGITQSPKYLFRKEGQNVTLSCEQNLNHDAMYWYRQDPGQGLRLIYYSQIVNDFQKGDIAEGYSVSREKKESFPLTVTSAQKNPTAFYLCASSMSEGASLYSPLHFGNGTRLTVT.

The chain joins TRBV11-2 to TRBJ2-7, with D maybe TRBD1 (5 bases). Germline CDR1 and CDR2: SGHAT and FQNNGV. Trimming left V 3 bases short and J 3 bases short, with 9 bases between. The CDR3 has 13 residues. CDR3 protein: CASSLDILYEQYF. The CDR3 nucleotides are TGTGCCAGCAGCTTGGACATCCTCTACGAGCAGTACTTC.

The J gene is TRBJ2-1, the V gene TRBV7-3; TRBD2 agrees at 12 bases. Germline CDR1 SGHTA, CDR2 FQGTGA. The ends lost 1 base at V and 2 bases at J; junction bases unmatched: 6. This CDR3 has 18 amino acids. The CDR3 region is CASSLIPRTSGTYNEQFF. CDR3 DNA sequence: TGTGCCAGCAGCTTAATTCCCCGGACTAGCGGGACCTACAATGAGCAGTTCTTC.

This clone was detected only a few times. V gene TRBV2 combines with J gene TRBJ2-2; the match to TRBD2 covers 8 bases. Losses at the gene ends were 4 bases for V and 10 bases for J; bases not matched to a gene: 14. Germline assignment: CDR1 SNHLY and CDR2 FYNNEI. The CDR3 is 16 amino acids. CDR3 in DNA: TGTGCCAGCAGTGCCCGGGCGGGGGGCGCGGTGGAGGAGCTGTTTTTT. This sequence encodes CASSARAGGAVEELFF.

The CDR3 sequence: CASSEIALRTPRQAQHF. As DNA, the CDR3 is TGTGCCAGCAGTGAAATTGCCCTGCGAACCCCTCGCCAGGCCCAGCATTTT. This sequence joins TRBV6-1 and TRBJ1-5; no firm D call. The CDR3 runs 17 residues. V shed 2 bases and J shed 11 bases, with 25 bases lying between them. CDR1 is MNHNS, CDR2 SASEGT, per germline.

This clone has just one count. This chain links TRBV7-8 with TRBJ2-7; D is uncertain. Germline CDR1 is SGHVS and CDR2 is FQNEAQ. Between the trimmed V and J ends, which lost 1 base and 1 base, there was a span of 11 bases. This CDR3 is built from 15 residues. The CDR3 nucleotides are TGTGCCAGCAGCTTAGACGTAGCATATTCCTACGAGCAGTACTTC. This gives the protein CASSLDVAYSYEQYF.